This T cell receptor (beta chain) was recorded in a study of T cells after yellow fever vaccination. About the study: Researchers used SMART-Seq v4 Ultra Low Input to prepare fractions that had low cell numbers.

Findings and caveats of the study: A weaker but faster secondary response was observed, peaking on day 5 versus 15. FACS-sorted repertoires could contain abundant clonotypes contaminating from the bulk population.

This clonotype turned up a few times. Its antigen is currently unknown. The CDR3 totals 13 residues. Trimming stripped 7 bases from V and 6 bases from J, with 14 bases between. From the 5' RACE reads, TCRdb called clonotypes with MiXCR, one entry per CDR3 protein. The table shows over 300,000 distinct CDR3 sequences, with roughly 4% occurring only once. The input for sequencing was PBMCs, taken 5 days after the yellow fever booster vaccination. This TCR was sampled from a young man who received the YFV17D yellow fever vaccine. V gene TRBV12-3 or TRBV12-4 combines with J gene TRBJ2-3; possibly TRBD2 for D (6 bases). The CDR3 region has the DNA TGTGCCAGCAAATCACTAGCAGGGGATACGCAGTATTTT. It translates to CASKSLAGDTQYF.